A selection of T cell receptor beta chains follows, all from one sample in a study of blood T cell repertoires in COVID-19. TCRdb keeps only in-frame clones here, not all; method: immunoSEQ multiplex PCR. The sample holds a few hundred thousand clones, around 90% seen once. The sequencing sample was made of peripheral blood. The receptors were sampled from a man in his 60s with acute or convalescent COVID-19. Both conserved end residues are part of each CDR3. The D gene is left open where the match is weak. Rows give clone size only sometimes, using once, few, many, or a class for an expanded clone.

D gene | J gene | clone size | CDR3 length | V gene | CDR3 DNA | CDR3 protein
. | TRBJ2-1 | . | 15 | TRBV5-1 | TGCGCCAGCAGCTTGGTGATAGGGGTGCACAATGAGCAGTTCTTC | CASSLVIGVHNEQFF
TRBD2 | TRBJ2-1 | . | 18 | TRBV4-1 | TGCGCCAGCAGCCAAGATCTGGCTAGCGGGGGACCCACGAATGAGCAGTTCTTC | CASSQDLASGGPTNEQFF
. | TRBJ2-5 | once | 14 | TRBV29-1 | TGCAGCGTGGCCCCTCCGGGTATCCAAGAGACCCAGTACTTC | CSVAPPGIQETQYF
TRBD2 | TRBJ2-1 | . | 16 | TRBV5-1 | TGCGCCAGCAGCCTAGGAAGCGGGGGCCGAGACAATGAGCAGTTCTTC | CASSLGSGGRDNEQFF
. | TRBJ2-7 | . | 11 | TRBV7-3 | TGTGCCAGCAGCTTGGGCCGCGAGCAGTACTTC | CASSLGREQYF
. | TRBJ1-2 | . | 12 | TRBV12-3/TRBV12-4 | TGTGCCAGCAACATACGGGGATTTGGCTACACCTTC | CASNIRGFGYTF
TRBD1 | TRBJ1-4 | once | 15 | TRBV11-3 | TGTGCCAGCAGCCCCTCCTGGGACAGTAATGAAAAACTGTTTTTT | CASSPSWDSNEKLFF
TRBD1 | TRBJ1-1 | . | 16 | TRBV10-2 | TGCGCCAGCAGTGACGGGACAGGGGGCGTAGGAACTGAAGCTTTCTTT | CASSDGTGGVGTEAFF
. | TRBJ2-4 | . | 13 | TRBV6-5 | TGTGCCAGCAGTCAGGGGTTGGAAAACATTCAGTACTTC | CASSQGLENIQYF
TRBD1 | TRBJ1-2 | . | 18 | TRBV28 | TGTGCCAGCAGTTCTACACGACAGGGCCCAGCCCACACCTATGGCTACACCTTC | CASSSTRQGPAHTYGYTF
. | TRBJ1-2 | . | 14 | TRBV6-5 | TGTGCCAGCACTAAAGGGGCCTCTAACTATGGCTACACCTTC | CASTKGASNYGYTF
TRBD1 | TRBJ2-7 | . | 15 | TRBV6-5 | TGTGCCAGTTTGGCTGAGGGGGCGAGGGTCTACGAGCAGTACTTC | CASLAEGARVYEQYF